Listed below are T cell receptor beta chains from one sample, sequenced in a study of cytomegalovirus exposure and HLA in healthy donors. Libraries were prepared by immunoSEQ multiplex PCR; TCRdb keeps only in-frame clonotypes and omits some of them. The sample holds fewer than 200,000 clones, around 81% seen once. What was sequenced was PBMCs. The receptors here all came from a woman in her 30s in good health and CMV-seronegative. The CDR3 runs from the conserved cysteine through the conserved F or W. The D gene is left open where the match is weak. Expanded clones get a size class; other rows say once, few or many, or leave the size out.

>-|TRBV7-8|15|TRBJ2-1|-
CASSLVTGSYNEQFF
TGTGCCAGCAGCTTAGTGACTGGCTCCTACAATGAGCAGTTCTTC
>-|TRBV4-3|15|TRBJ1-2|-
CASSQALSVNYGYTF
TGCGCCAGCAGCCAAGCCCTCAGTGTTAACTATGGCTACACCTTC
>-|TRBV5-1|14|TRBJ2-7|TRBD1
CASSHQDRYYEQYF
TGCGCCAGCAGCCATCAGGACAGGTACTACGAGCAGTACTTC
>-|TRBV7-7|15|TRBJ2-7|TRBD1
CASSPHRTGCYEQYF
TGTGCCAGCAGCCCCCACCGGACAGGGTGCTACGAGCAGTACTTC
>-|TRBV11-2|17|TRBJ2-4|TRBD2
CASSLAWSSGGVDIQYF
TGTGCCAGCAGCTTAGCCTGGTCCAGCGGGGGGGTTGACATTCAGTACTTC
>-|TRBV19|16|TRBJ2-7|TRBD2
CASSIVLAGGRYEQYF
TGTGCCAGTAGTATTGTTCTAGCGGGGGGCCGATACGAGCAGTACTTC
>few|TRBV25-1|15|TRBJ1-6|-
CASSEFGQGWSPLHF
TGTGCCAGCAGTGAATTCGGGCAGGGTTGGTCACCCCTCCACTTT
>-|TRBV16|16|TRBJ1-2|-
CASSQSFGQTNYGYTF
TGTGCCAGCAGCCAATCGTTCGGACAGACAAACTATGGCTACACCTTC
>-|TRBV27|11|TRBJ2-2|-
CASSVNGELFF
TGTGCCAGCAGTGTTAACGGGGAGCTGTTTTTT
>-|TRBV18|15|TRBJ1-6|TRBD1
CASSPGQAQNSPLHF
TGTGCCAGCTCACCAGGACAGGCGCAAAATTCACCCCTCCACTTT
>-|TRBV4-3|17|TRBJ2-3|TRBD1
CASSQVVSGGSTDTQYF
TGCGCCAGCAGCCAAGTTGTTTCAGGGGGCAGCACAGATACGCAGTATTTT
>few|TRBV27|17|TRBJ2-2|TRBD2
CASRVPGLAGNTGELFF
TGTGCCAGCAGGGTACCGGGACTAGCGGGGAACACCGGGGAGCTGTTTTTT
>-|TRBV9|15|TRBJ2-3|TRBD2
CASSVVAGISSTQYF
TGTGCCAGCAGCGTAGTAGCGGGAATATCTAGCACGCAGTATTTT
>-|TRBV6-5|14|TRBJ2-3|-
CASSSVTSTDTQYF
TGTGCCAGCAGTTCAGTGACTAGCACAGATACGCAGTATTTT
>-|TRBV6-1|13|TRBJ2-7|TRBD1
CASSLTGEWEQYF
TGTGCCAGCAGTCTCACAGGGGAATGGGAGCAGTACTTC
>-|TRBV15|17|TRBJ1-4|TRBD1
CATSRDQPDRGDEKLFF
TGTGCCACCAGCAGAGATCAGCCCGACAGGGGTGATGAAAAACTGTTTTTT
>-|TRBV10-3|14|TRBJ2-5|-
CAISTGGAGETQYF
TGTGCCATCAGCACGGGGGGCGCCGGGGAGACCCAGTACTTC
>-|TRBV7-2|15|TRBJ2-1|-
CASTQRGGRYNEQFF
TGTGCCAGCACCCAGAGGGGGGGACGCTACAATGAGCAGTTCTTC
>-|TRBV7-3|13|TRBJ2-7|-
CASQEGSLSEQYF
TGTGCCAGCCAGGAGGGGTCGTTGAGCGAGCAGTACTTC
>-|TRBV27|16|TRBJ2-7|TRBD2
CASSFTSGRASYEQYF
TGTGCCAGCAGTTTTACTAGCGGGAGGGCCTCCTACGAGCAGTACTTC
>once|TRBV7-9|15|TRBJ2-1|TRBD2
CASSYSGSSYNEQFF
TGTGCCAGCAGCTACAGCGGGAGCTCCTACAATGAGCAGTTCTTC
>-|TRBV6-1|14|TRBJ1-6|TRBD1
CASQPGQDNSPLHF
TGTGCCAGTCAACCGGGACAGGATAATTCACCCCTCCACTTT
>-|TRBV18|14|TRBJ2-5|-
CASSPRGYQETQYF
TGTGCCAGCTCACCAAGGGGGTACCAAGAGACCCAGTACTTC
>-|TRBV7-2|13|TRBJ2-2|-
CASSGHNTGELFF
TGTGCCAGCAGCGGACACAACACCGGGGAGCTGTTTTTT
>-|TRBV27|14|TRBJ1-3|-
CASSLYSSGNTIYF
TGTGCCAGCAGTTTATACAGCTCTGGAAACACCATATATTTT
>-|TRBV2|12|TRBJ2-5|-
CASSQQPETQYF
TGTGCCAGCAGTCAACAGCCAGAGACCCAGTACTTC
>-|TRBV6-1|14|TRBJ1-1|-
CASSATGINTEAFF
TGTGCCAGCAGTGCAACAGGGATTAACACTGAAGCTTTCTTT
>-|TRBV6-5|13|TRBJ1-2|-
CASTPGSDYGYTF
TGTGCCAGCACTCCCGGCAGCGACTATGGCTACACCTTC
>-|TRBV4-1|19|TRBJ2-4|TRBD2
CASSPKRASGMEAKNSQYF
TGCGCCAGCAGCCCAAAGAGGGCTAGCGGGATGGAGGCCAAAAACAGTCAGTACTTC
>-|TRBV6-1|15|TRBJ2-1|TRBD1
CASSPDRGLYNEQFF
TGTGCCAGCAGCCCCGACAGGGGGCTCTACAATGAGCAGTTCTTC
>-|TRBV29-1|13|TRBJ2-7|TRBD1
CSVTDRVRDEQYF
TGCAGCGTAACCGACAGGGTTCGGGACGAGCAGTACTTC
>-|TRBV27|16|TRBJ2-2|-
CASSLRPRFNTGELFF
TGTGCCAGCAGTTTGCGGCCCAGATTCAACACCGGGGAGCTGTTTTTT
>-|TRBV19|18|TRBJ2-2|TRBD2
CASSPGTSGMTEAGELFF
TGTGCCAGTAGTCCAGGGACTAGCGGGATGACCGAAGCCGGGGAGCTGTTTTTT
>-|TRBV5-4|15|TRBJ2-1|TRBD2
CASSLTGGPYNEQFF
TGTGCCAGCAGCCTAACGGGAGGGCCGTACAATGAGCAGTTCTTC
>-|TRBV5-1|16|TRBJ1-4|-
CASSLSQGGTNEKLFF
TGCGCCAGCAGCTTGAGCCAGGGAGGGACTAATGAAAAACTGTTTTTT
>-|TRBV19|16|TRBJ1-5|TRBD1
CATDKEPQGAGQPQHF
TGTGCCACAGACAAGGAGCCACAGGGGGCTGGCCAGCCCCAGCATTTT
>-|TRBV29-1|11|TRBJ2-1|-
CSVGAENEQFF
TGCAGCGTTGGAGCCGAAAATGAGCAGTTCTTC
>-|TRBV6-7|19|TRBJ2-3|TRBD2
CASSTRVAGDQLWADTQYF
TGTGCCAGCAGTACGAGGGTTGCGGGGGATCAGCTATGGGCAGATACGCAGTATTTT
>-|TRBV7-2|14|TRBJ2-3|TRBD1
CASSSQGNTDTQYF
TGTGCCAGCAGCTCACAGGGGAACACAGATACGCAGTATTTT
>-|TRBV4-1|18|TRBJ2-5|TRBD2
CASSQISSLASGQETQYF
TGCGCCAGCAGCCAAATCTCATCTCTGGCTAGCGGACAAGAGACCCAGTACTTC
>-|TRBV29-1|15|TRBJ2-7|TRBD1
CSVEDWAGRGREQYF
TGCAGCGTTGAAGATTGGGCGGGCAGGGGGCGCGAGCAGTACTTC
>-|TRBV6-1|11|TRBJ2-4|-
CAHYPKNIQYF
TGTGCCCACTATCCCAAAAACATTCAGTACTTC
>few|TRBV7-9|16|TRBJ1-4|TRBD1
CASSPTGTSTNEKLFF
TGTGCCAGCAGCCCGACAGGGACCTCAACTAATGAAAAACTGTTTTTT
>-|TRBV20-1|10|TRBJ2-5|-
CSADGLSQYF
TGCAGTGCTGACGGGTTGTCCCAGTACTTC